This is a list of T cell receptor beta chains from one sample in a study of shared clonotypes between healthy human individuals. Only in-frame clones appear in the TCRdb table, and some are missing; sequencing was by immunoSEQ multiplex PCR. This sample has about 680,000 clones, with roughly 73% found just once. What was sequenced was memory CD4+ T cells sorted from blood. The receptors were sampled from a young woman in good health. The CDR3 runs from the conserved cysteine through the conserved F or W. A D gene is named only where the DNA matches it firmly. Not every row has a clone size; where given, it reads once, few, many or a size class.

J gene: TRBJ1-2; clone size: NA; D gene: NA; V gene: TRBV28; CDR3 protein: CASSLNPNGYTF; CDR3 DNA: TGTGCCAGCAGTTTAAACCCAAACGGCTACACCTTC
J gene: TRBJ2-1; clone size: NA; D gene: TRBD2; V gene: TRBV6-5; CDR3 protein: CASRDRTSGRKQFF; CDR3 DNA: TGTGCCAGCAGAGACCGGACTAGCGGGAGGAAGCAGTTCTTC
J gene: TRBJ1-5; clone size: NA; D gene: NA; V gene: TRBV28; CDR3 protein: CASSFARQPQHF; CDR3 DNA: TGTGCCAGCAGTTTTGCTCGCCAGCCCCAGCATTTT
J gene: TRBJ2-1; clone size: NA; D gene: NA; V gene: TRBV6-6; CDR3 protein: CASSSSRFEQFF; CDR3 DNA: TGTGCCAGCAGTTCAAGTAGGTTTGAGCAGTTCTTC
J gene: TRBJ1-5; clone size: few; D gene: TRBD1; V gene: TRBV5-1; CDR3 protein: CASSPGTDNQPQHF; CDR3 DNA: TGCGCCAGCAGCCCGGGGACAGACAATCAGCCCCAGCATTTT
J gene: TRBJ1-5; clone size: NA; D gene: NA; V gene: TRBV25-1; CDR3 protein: CASQGLGNQPQHF; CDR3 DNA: TGTGCCAGCCAGGGGTTGGGCAATCAGCCCCAGCATTTT
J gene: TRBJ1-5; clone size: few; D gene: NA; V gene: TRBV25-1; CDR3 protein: CASSEKGREGNQPQHF; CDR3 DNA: TGTGCCAGCAGTGAGAAGGGGCGGGAGGGCAATCAGCCCCAGCATTTT
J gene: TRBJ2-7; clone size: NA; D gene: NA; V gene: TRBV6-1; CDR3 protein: CASSEARYEQYF; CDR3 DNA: TGTGCCAGCAGTGAAGCGCGGTACGAGCAGTACTTC
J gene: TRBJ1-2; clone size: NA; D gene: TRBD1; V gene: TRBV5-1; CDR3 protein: CASSYSRQGAYGYTF; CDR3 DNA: TGCGCCAGCAGCTACTCCAGACAGGGGGCTTATGGCTACACCTTC
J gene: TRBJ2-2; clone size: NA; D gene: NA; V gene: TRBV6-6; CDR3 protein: CASSPQGTNTGELFF; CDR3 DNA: TGTGCCAGCAGTCCACAGGGGACTAACACCGGGGAGCTGTTTTTT
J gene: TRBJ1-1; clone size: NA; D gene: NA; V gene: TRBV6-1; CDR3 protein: CASSEVYTEAFF; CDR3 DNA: TGTGCCAGCAGTGAAGTATACACTGAAGCTTTCTTT
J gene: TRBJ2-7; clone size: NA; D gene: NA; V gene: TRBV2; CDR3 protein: CASRGGGFEQYF; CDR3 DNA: TGTGCCAGCAGGGGTGGGGGCTTCGAGCAGTACTTC
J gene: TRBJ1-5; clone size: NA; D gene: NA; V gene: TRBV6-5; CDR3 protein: CASSAISRNQPQHF; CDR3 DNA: TGTGCCAGCAGTGCTATTTCAAGAAATCAGCCCCAGCATTTT
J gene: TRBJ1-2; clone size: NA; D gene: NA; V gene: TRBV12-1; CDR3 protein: CASSFALRGYTF; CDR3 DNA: TGTGCCAGCAGCTTTGCGCTCCGGGGCTACACCTTC
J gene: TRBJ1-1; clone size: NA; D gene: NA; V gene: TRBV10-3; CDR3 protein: CAISQHSTEAFF; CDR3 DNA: TGTGCCATCAGTCAGCACAGCACTGAAGCTTTCTTT
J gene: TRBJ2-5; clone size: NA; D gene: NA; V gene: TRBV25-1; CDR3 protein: CASSELTVQETQYF; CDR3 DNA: TGTGCCAGCAGTGAACTGACAGTACAAGAGACCCAGTACTTC
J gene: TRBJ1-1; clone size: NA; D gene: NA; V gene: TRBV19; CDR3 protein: CASTPPGLPDTEAFF; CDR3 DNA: TGTGCCAGTACCCCTCCGGGACTTCCGGACACTGAAGCTTTCTTT
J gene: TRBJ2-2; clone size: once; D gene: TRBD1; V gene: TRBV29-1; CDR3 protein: CSVYDRGRAGTGELFF; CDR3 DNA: TGCAGCGTGTACGACAGGGGGCGGGCCGGGACCGGGGAGCTGTTTTTT
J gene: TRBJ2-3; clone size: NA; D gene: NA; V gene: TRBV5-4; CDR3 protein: CASSLWSSQDTQYF; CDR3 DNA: TGTGCCAGCAGCTTGTGGTCTAGCCAAGATACGCAGTATTTT
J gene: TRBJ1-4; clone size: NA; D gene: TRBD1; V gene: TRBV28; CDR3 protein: CASSYTGANEKLFF; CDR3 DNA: TGTGCCAGCAGTTACACAGGGGCTAATGAAAAACTGTTTTTT
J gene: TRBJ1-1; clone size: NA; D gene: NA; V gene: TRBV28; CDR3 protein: CASSEAGSAGPEAFF; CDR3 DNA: TGTGCCAGCAGTGAGGCAGGGTCAGCGGGTCCTGAAGCTTTCTTT
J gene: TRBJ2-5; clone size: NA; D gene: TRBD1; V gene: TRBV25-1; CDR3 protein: CASSAGGETQYF; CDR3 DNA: TGTGCCAGCAGTGCAGGGGGAGAGACCCAGTACTTC
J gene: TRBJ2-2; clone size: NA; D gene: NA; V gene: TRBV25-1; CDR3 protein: CASSGAAERLDTGELFF; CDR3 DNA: TGTGCCAGCAGTGGCGCTGCTGAGAGACTTGACACCGGGGAGCTGTTTTTT
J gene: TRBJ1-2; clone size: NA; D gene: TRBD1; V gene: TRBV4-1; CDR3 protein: CASSQDQGTGYGYTF; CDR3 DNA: TGCGCCAGCAGCCAAGATCAAGGGACAGGGTATGGCTACACCTTC
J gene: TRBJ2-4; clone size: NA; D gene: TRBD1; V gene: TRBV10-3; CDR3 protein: CAISGPGQGDIQYF; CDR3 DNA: TGTGCCATCAGCGGACCGGGACAGGGAGACATTCAGTACTTC
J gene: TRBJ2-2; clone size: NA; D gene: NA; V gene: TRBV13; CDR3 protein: CASSLGGANTGELFF; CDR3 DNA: TGTGCCAGCAGCTTGGGGGGAGCGAACACCGGGGAGCTGTTTTTT
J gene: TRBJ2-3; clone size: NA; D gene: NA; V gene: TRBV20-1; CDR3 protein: CSASSGRGQYF; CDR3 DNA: TGCAGTGCTAGTTCGGGCCGGGGTCAGTATTTT
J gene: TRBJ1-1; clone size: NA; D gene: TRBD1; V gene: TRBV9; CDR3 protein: CASNVLQGTEAFF; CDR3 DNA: TGTGCCAGCAACGTTCTACAGGGGACTGAAGCTTTCTTT
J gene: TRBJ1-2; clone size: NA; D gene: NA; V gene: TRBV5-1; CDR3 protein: CASSYLSPGPKLISANYGYTF; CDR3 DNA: TGCGCCAGCAGCTACCTTTCACCGGGACCCAAACTAATCTCCGCTAACTATGGCTACACCTTC
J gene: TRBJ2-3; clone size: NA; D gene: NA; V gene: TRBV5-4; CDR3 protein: CASSLGTEDTQYF; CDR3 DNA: TGTGCCAGCAGCTTGGGAACGGAAGATACGCAGTATTTT
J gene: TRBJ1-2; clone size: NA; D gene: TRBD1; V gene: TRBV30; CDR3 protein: CAWNRGGYGYTF; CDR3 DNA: TGTGCCTGGAACAGGGGTGGCTATGGCTACACCTTC
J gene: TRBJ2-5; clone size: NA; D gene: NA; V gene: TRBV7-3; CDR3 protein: CASSHSGNRGETQYF; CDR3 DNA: TGTGCCAGCAGTCATAGTGGGAACAGAGGGGAGACCCAGTACTTC
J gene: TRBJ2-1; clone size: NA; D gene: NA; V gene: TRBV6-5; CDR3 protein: CASSYELRNEQFF; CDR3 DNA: TGTGCCAGCAGTTACGAACTACGAAATGAGCAGTTCTTC
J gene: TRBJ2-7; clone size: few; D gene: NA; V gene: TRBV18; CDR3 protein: CASSLGTALREQYF; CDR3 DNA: TGTGCCAGCTCACTCGGGACGGCCCTACGAGAGCAGTACTTC
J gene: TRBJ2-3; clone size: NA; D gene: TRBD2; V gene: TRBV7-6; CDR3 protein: CASSLWKGGQADTQYF; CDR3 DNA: TGTGCCAGCAGCTTATGGAAGGGAGGGCAAGCAGATACGCAGTATTTT
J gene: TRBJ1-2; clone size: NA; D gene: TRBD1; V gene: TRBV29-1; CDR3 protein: CSVIPPGQDDYGYTF; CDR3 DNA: TGCAGCGTTATCCCGCCGGGACAGGACGACTATGGCTACACCTTC
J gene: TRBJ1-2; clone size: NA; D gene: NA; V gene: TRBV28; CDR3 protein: CASSFRAGLGGYTF; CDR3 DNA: TGTGCCAGCAGTTTTAGAGCAGGCCTTGGAGGCTACACCTTC
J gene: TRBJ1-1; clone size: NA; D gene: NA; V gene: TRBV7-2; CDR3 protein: CASTLRGAEAFF; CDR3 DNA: TGTGCCAGCACCTTACGTGGTGCTGAAGCTTTCTTT
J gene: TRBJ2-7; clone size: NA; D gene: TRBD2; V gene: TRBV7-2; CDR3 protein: CASSPGLAGVEQYF; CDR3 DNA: TGTGCCAGCAGCCCAGGACTAGCGGGAGTAGAGCAGTACTTC
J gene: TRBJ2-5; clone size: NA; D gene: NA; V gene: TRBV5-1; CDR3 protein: CASSSVRETQYF; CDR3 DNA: TGCGCCAGCAGCTCCGTCCGGGAGACCCAGTACTTC
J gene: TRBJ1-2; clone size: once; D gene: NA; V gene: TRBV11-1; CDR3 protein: CASSFSPGTDGYTF; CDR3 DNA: TGTGCCAGCAGCTTCTCCCCCGGAACCGATGGCTACACCTTC
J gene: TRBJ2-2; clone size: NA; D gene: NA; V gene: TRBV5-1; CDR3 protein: CASSVGRDGGELFF; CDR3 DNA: TGCGCCAGCAGCGTTGGACGGGACGGCGGGGAGCTGTTTTTT
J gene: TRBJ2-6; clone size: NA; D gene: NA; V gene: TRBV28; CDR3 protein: CASSPTLGSGANVLTF; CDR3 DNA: TGTGCCAGCAGCCCCACCTTGGGCTCTGGGGCCAACGTCCTGACTTTC
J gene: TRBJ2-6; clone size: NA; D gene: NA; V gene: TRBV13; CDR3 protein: CASSHLGYRRPSGANVLTF; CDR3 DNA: TGTGCCAGCAGCCACCTAGGGTACCGCCGCCCCTCTGGGGCCAACGTCCTGACTTTC
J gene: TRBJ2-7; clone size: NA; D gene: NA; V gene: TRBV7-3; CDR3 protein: CASSLGGGNSYEQYF; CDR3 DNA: TGTGCCAGCAGCTTAGGAGGGGGAAACTCCTACGAGCAGTACTTC
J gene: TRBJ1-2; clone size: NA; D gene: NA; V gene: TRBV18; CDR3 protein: CASSPPSNYGYTF; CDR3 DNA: TGTGCCAGCTCACCACCCAGTAACTATGGCTACACCTTC
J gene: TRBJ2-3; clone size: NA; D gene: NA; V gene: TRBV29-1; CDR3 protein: CSVPGASTDTQYF; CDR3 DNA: TGCAGCGTCCCAGGGGCTAGCACAGATACGCAGTATTTT
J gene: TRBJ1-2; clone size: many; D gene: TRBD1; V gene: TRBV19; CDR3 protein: CASSIRGQGVSYGYTF; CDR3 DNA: TGTGCCAGTAGTATACGGGGCCAGGGGGTTTCGTATGGCTACACCTTC
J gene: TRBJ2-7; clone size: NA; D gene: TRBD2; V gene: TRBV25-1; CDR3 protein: CASSDSYLTSGLYYEQYF; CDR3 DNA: TGTGCCAGCAGTGATTCTTACCTAACTAGCGGGCTTTACTACGAGCAGTACTTC